This TCR beta chain is drawn from a study of cytomegalovirus exposure and HLA in healthy donors. The PCR contained 60 Vbeta and 13 Jbeta primers. Assay used: immunoSEQ multiplex PCR; TCRdb lists only in-frame clones, some missing. The repertoire holds approximately 140,000 clones, about 74% seen once, with about an eighth in the top ten. This CDR3 has 14 amino acids. J lost 4 bases, V lost 4 bases, and 5 bases had no gene match. Germline assignment: CDR1 SEHNR and CDR2 FQNEAQ (reference sequence). The donors were healthy bone marrow donors. Nominal health characterized the donors when sampled, though unrecorded immune exposures were likely. Points from the study as a whole: TCR beta chains numbering about 160 were designated cytomegalovirus-associated.

A remark on this clone: Its target is unknown.

The J gene is TRBJ2-3, the V gene TRBV7-9; 7 bases are shared with TRBD2. The clonotype was recovered from a man aged 40-49 years in good health and CMV-seropositive. Sequencing was performed on PBMCs. For the CDR3, the DNA is TGTGCCAGCAGCTCACTAGCGACACCAGATACGCAGTATTTT. Its protein is CASSSLATPDTQYF.